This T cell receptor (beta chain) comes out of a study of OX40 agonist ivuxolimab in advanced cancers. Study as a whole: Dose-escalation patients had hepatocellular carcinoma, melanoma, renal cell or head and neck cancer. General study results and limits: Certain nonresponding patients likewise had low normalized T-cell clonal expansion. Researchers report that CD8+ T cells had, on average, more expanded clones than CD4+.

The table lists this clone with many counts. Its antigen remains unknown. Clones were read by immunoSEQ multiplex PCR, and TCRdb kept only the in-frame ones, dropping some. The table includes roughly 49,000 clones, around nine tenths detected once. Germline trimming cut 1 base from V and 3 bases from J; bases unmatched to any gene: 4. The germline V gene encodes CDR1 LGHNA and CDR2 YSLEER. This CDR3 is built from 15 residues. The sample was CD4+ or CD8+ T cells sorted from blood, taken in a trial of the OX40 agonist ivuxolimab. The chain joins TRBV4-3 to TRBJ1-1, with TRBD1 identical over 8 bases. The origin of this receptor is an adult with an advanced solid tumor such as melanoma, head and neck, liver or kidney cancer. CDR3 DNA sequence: TGCGCCAGCAGCCAAGGGACAGGGAAGTACACTGAAGCTTTCTTT. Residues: CASSQGTGKYTEAFF.